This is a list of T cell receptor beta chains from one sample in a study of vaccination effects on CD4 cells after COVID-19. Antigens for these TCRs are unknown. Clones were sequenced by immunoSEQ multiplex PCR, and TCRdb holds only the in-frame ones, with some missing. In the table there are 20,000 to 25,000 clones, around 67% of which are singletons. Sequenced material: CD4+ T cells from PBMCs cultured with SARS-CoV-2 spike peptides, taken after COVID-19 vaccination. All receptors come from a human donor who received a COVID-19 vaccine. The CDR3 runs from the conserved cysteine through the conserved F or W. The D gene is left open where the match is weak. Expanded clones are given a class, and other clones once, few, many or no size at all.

CDR3 DNA: TGTGCCAGCAGCCGACTGACTAGTAACACCGGGGAGCTGTTTTTT
CDR3 protein: CASSRLTSNTGELFF
V gene: TRBV3-1/TRBV3-2
D gene: .
clone size: .
J gene: TRBJ2-2

CDR3 DNA: TGCGCCAGCAGCTTGATTGTTGGGTCACACAATGAGCAGTTCTTC
CDR3 protein: CASSLIVGSHNEQFF
V gene: TRBV5-1
D gene: .
clone size: .
J gene: TRBJ2-1

CDR3 DNA: TGTGCCAGTAGTATAGGGACAGCGGCGAGCTATGGCTACACCTTC
CDR3 protein: CASSIGTAASYGYTF
V gene: TRBV19
D gene: .
clone size: .
J gene: TRBJ1-2

CDR3 DNA: TGTGCCATCAGCCCCGGGGCCCGCTACGAGCAGTACTTC
CDR3 protein: CAISPGARYEQYF
V gene: TRBV10-3
D gene: .
clone size: few
J gene: TRBJ2-7

CDR3 DNA: TGCGCCAGCCGTCTGACAGGGGGCGAAGAGACCCAGTACTTC
CDR3 protein: CASRLTGGEETQYF
V gene: TRBV5-1
D gene: TRBD1
clone size: .
J gene: TRBJ2-5

CDR3 DNA: TGTGCCAGCAGCCCCCAACGGGGGCAGTTCTTC
CDR3 protein: CASSPQRGQFF
V gene: TRBV7-8
D gene: .
clone size: .
J gene: TRBJ2-1

CDR3 DNA: TGTGCCAGCAGCTCAGCTAGCGGTTATAAAAACATTCAGTACTTC
CDR3 protein: CASSSASGYKNIQYF
V gene: TRBV7-9
D gene: TRBD2
clone size: .
J gene: TRBJ2-4

CDR3 DNA: TGCGCCAGCAGCCCCGGGACTAGCGGGGGGCCACGGACCGGGGAGCTGTTTTTT
CDR3 protein: CASSPGTSGGPRTGELFF
V gene: TRBV5-1
D gene: TRBD2
clone size: medium-sized
J gene: TRBJ2-2

CDR3 DNA: TGTGCCAGCAGGACAGGGGGTAATCATTCACCCCTCCACTTT
CDR3 protein: CASRTGGNHSPLHF
V gene: TRBV27
D gene: TRBD1
clone size: .
J gene: TRBJ1-6

CDR3 DNA: TGTGCCAGCAGCGTAGGGAGCGGGGGGTACTACGAGCAGTACTTC
CDR3 protein: CASSVGSGGYYEQYF
V gene: TRBV9
D gene: TRBD2
clone size: .
J gene: TRBJ2-7

CDR3 DNA: TGCGCCAGCAGCTACCAGAGGAACACCTACAATGAGCAGTTCTTC
CDR3 protein: CASSYQRNTYNEQFF
V gene: TRBV5-1
D gene: .
clone size: .
J gene: TRBJ2-1

CDR3 DNA: TGTGCCTGGAGTGAGGGCAGCCACACCGGGGAGCTGTTTTTT
CDR3 protein: CAWSEGSHTGELFF
V gene: TRBV30
D gene: .
clone size: once
J gene: TRBJ2-2

CDR3 DNA: TGTGCCAGCAGCCCCGGGGACTCGAGCACAGATACGCAGTATTTT
CDR3 protein: CASSPGDSSTDTQYF
V gene: TRBV6-5
D gene: .
clone size: .
J gene: TRBJ2-3

CDR3 DNA: TGTGCCAGTAGTTCGGGACTGAACACTGAAGCTTTCTTT
CDR3 protein: CASSSGLNTEAFF
V gene: TRBV19
D gene: .
clone size: .
J gene: TRBJ1-1

CDR3 DNA: TGTGCCAGCTCCCGCACAGGGGCGCTTTCCTCTGGGGCCAACGTCCTGACTTTC
CDR3 protein: CASSRTGALSSGANVLTF
V gene: TRBV18
D gene: TRBD1
clone size: once
J gene: TRBJ2-6

CDR3 DNA: TGCGCCAGCAGTGAGTCTAGCAGGCGAGAGACCCAGTACTTC
CDR3 protein: CASSESSRRETQYF
V gene: TRBV10-2
D gene: .
clone size: .
J gene: TRBJ2-5